The rows below give T cell receptor beta chains drawn from one sample of a study of T cell repertoires in urothelial bladder cancer. Libraries were prepared by immunoSEQ multiplex PCR; TCRdb keeps only in-frame clonotypes and omits some of them. The data hold approximately 11,000 clones, with about 63% observed a single time. The sequenced sample was tumor-infiltrating cells from bladder cancer. The source is a human donor with a benign inflammatory bladder lesion. The CDR3 runs from the conserved cysteine through the conserved F or W. Size is omitted from some rows. Given values are once, few, many or a class for expanded clones.

cdr3_length,clone_size,v_call,cdr3_aa
13,.,TRBV29-1,CSVEIGVGETQYF
15,.,TRBV19,CASSILTGDTGELFF
14,.,TRBV6-5,CASRRQGASGELFF
15,.,TRBV11-1,CASSVVTSGANVLTF
18,.,TRBV19,CASSIDLDRGGYNYGYTF
14,.,TRBV6-5,CASSYSGGNTEAFF
13,few,TRBV7-2,CASSSPGTRGYTF
14,few,TRBV2,CASSATGRGSPLHF
17,.,TRBV18,CASSPEDRSTSTDTQYF
14,.,TRBV5-1,CASSFTGGNHEQYF
12,.,TRBV30,CAWSGVNYGYTF
17,.,TRBV2,CASSSGLAGAPSYEQYF
15,.,TRBV5-8,CASSLVEGWNEKLFF
14,.,TRBV6-5,CASSSQRFRDGYTF
15,.,TRBV6-5,CASRLDGVITGELFF
14,.,TRBV2,CASMGGRRGTEAFF
13,.,TRBV7-2,CASSLGGVNEQFF
16,.,TRBV11-1,CASSSRRLGSGNTIYF
12,few,TRBV5-6,CASSQGQSGYTF
14,.,TRBV7-9,CASSPFDGANVLTF
11,.,TRBV2,CASSEVSGRVF
14,medium-sized,TRBV7-9,CASSLGWGNTEAFF
14,.,TRBV19,CASSIPGHWYEQYF
14,.,TRBV19,CASSTSPTGYGYTF
16,.,TRBV6-5,CASSYSSVTGNNEQFF
14,.,TRBV2,CASTLGLASYEQYF
17,.,TRBV10-3,CAISEGKPGTSGNTIYF
16,.,TRBV5-6,CASSPSGGPPYNEQFF
13,few,TRBV6-1,CASERDRGAEAFF
15,.,TRBV7-9,CASSLELGIGYGYTF
15,once,TRBV19,CASSRDGLGNQPQHF
14,.,TRBV5-1,CASSNTGLYNEQFF
15,.,TRBV6-6,CASWVNMGGNTEAFF
14,.,TRBV7-9,CASSLVQGNSPLHF
14,.,TRBV19,CASSIPQGEEKLFF
13,once,TRBV5-1,CASSRVINYGYTF
12,few,TRBV2,CASSASNTEAFF
13,.,TRBV4-1,CASSPAGRDTQYF
12,.,TRBV5-6,CASSLWGGLQYF
17,.,TRBV4-1,CASSQDRTRRANEKLFF
15,few,TRBV15,CATSRDRALGDEQFF
17,few,TRBV11-2,CASSLRGGGAFSYEQYF
14,once,TRBV7-2,CASSLNNLYNEQFF
14,.,TRBV7-9,CASSQPGDFQPQHF
16,once,TRBV7-9,CASSLDLGGGTDTQYF
13,.,TRBV18,CASSPQGIDGYTF
14,.,TRBV2,CASETLRGAGGYTF
12,.,TRBV6-6,CASWDSYNEQFF
14,.,TRBV5-1,CASSRTGSDTEAFF
13,.,TRBV15,CATSRDRNQPQHF
14,.,TRBV7-9,CASSPNSGNEKLFF